This T cell receptor (beta chain) was recorded in a study of T-cell memory formation after mild COVID-19. As for the study in general: In these data, TCR clusters were largely donor specific. Study outcomes and limitations: Specificity for SARS-CoV-2 was not confirmed among the second-wave clones peaking on day 37. CD4+ contracting clones lay mainly in CM and EM, CD8+ ones in EMRA.

J gave up 5 bases and V 4 bases, and 7 bases lay outside the gene matches. Germline CDR1 SQVTM, CDR2 ANQGSEA. The CDR3 has 13 amino acids. TCRdb reprocessed the 5' RACE reads via MiXCR and lists one record per CDR3 protein. The sample comprises approximately 88,000 distinct CDR3 sequences, about 23% of which are singletons, and roughly 41% rests with the top ten. There are many counts of this clonotype. Its antigen is unidentified. The TCR originated in a man in his late teens or twenties who had mild COVID-19 (a few samples of this study predate the infection). Cell type and time point are not known. The J gene is TRBJ1-2, the V gene TRBV29-1, with 7 bases matching TRBD1. Material: PBMCs or a T cell subset sorted from them (not recorded which). The CDR3 DNA sequence: TGCAGCGTTGGAGGGGGCGCGAGTTATGGCTACACCTTC. Translated: CSVGGGASYGYTF.